This paragraph covers one T cell receptor beta chain sequence. Clones were sequenced by immunoSEQ multiplex PCR, and TCRdb holds only the in-frame ones, with some missing. The sample includes about 140,000 clones, approximately 92% of them seen just once. This sample stems from a study of T cell responses to AZD1222 COVID-19 vaccine. CDR3 length: 15 amino acids. V lost 6 bases and J lost 6; bases outside the gene matches: 8. Germline V gives CDR1 SGHTA, CDR2 FQGNSA. The chain has TRBV7-2 and TRBJ2-2, with 9 bases matching TRBD1. This receptor was obtained from an adult who received the AZD1222 COVID-19 vaccine. The sample consisted of peripheral blood, taken 28 days after the second AZD1222 dose. The CDR3 bases are TGTGCCAGCAGTCAACAGGGGGCGTCTGCCGGGGAGCTGTTTTTT. Translated: CASSQQGASAGELFF.